There are many counts of the clone carrying this TCR beta chain. The entry originates in a study of metastatic and nonmetastatic thyroid tumors. Study as a whole: Both malignant and benign thyroid patients supplied peripheral blood and tumor or nodule tissue samples, across which the repertoires of these patients were then compared.

TCRdb re-called clones from the PCR reads using MiXCR. This table holds 75,000 to 95,000 clones, roughly 13% found once. Each patient went into thyroid surgery without having received any treatment. The germline CDR1 and CDR2 sequences are KGHDR and SFDVKD. V gave up 4 bases and J gave up 6 bases, with 17 bases separating them. This CDR3 is built from 16 residues. The TCR sequence derives from a female donor with papillary thyroid cancer or a benign thyroid nodule (not recorded which). Some clones in this sample may be carry-over from other donors' samples. Material: blood. V and J are TRBV24-1 and TRBJ2-2; no definite D call. The CDR3 loop is CATSDPRTVLAGELFF. The DNA for the CDR3 is TGTGCCACCAGTGACCCTCGGACGGTCCTGGCCGGGGAGCTGTTTTTT.